This TCR beta chain was retrieved from a study of T cell responses to AZD1222 COVID-19 vaccine (dated by TCRdb to about 2021). Study-wide context: AZD1222 recipients given second doses at about 4 weeks or at about 12 weeks were pooled, since spike-specific TCR depth and breadth were not found to differ between the two schedules. A total of about 240 trial participants underwent TCR sequencing, of whom 207 received two doses of AZD1222 and around 26 received two doses of the MenACWY control vaccine. Enrollment into the trials was organized by age into subgroups of 18-55, 56-69 and 70-plus years, and those subgroups contained roughly 140, 27 and 60 TCR-sequenced participants, respectively. Summary of the overall study and its limitations: Because no day 14 peak-response samples were available, the repertoires could be characterized only after the peak T cell response. The 56-69-year group was small, and its depth increase did not reach significance, likely because of low power. Conclusions about previously exposed vaccinees were limited because only six AZD1222 recipients were SARS-CoV-2 seropositive at baseline. Participants were mostly white British, with more females than males. The authors suggested clonal diversity may have been underestimated. The whole spike protein was spanned by vaccine-associated CD4 TCRs, and dominant responses were seen in regions 160-218 and 743-854. Reportedly, almost half of the unique spike-specific TCRs recognized epitopes lying outside the regions that are mutated in the B.1.351 and B.1.1.7 variants. After two AZD1222 doses, both the breadth and the depth of spike-specific TCRs were significantly higher than at day 0 and than in MenACWY recipients.

This clone was seen only once. The antigen it recognizes is unknown. Nothing much larger sits one base from this clone, and base qualities are not available. CDR1 MNHEY and CDR2 SMNVEV are derived from the germline V gene (reference sequence). V is clipped by 5 bases and J by 3 bases, and the sequence between their germline boundaries is 18 bases long. Measured from the cysteine to the phenylalanine, the CDR3 is 16 residues long. This entry keeps only the CDR3 DNA: 48 bases, framed from base 1. The CDR3 regions of human TCRbeta chains were analyzed by immunosequencing. The paper's data handling went like this. Repertoire TCRs were checked for matches against a reference library of SARS-CoV-2-specific TCRs that had been generated using the MIRA antigen-specificity platform. Breadth was defined as the fraction of unique TCRs that were SARS-CoV-2-associated, and depth was defined as the fraction of total T cells that were SARS-CoV-2-associated. Using the MIRA data, each spike-specific TCR was mapped to the spike region that the TCR reacts to and placed in a CD4 or CD8 class. Log10-transformed breadth and depth values were compared by one-way ANOVA with Sidak's multiple comparisons tests. TCRdb carries this immuneACCESS record with in-frame sequences only. Its versions omit some clonotypes, under half of them owing to an unresolved V gene in the studies checked, with the rest unexplained. V, J and clone size are those of that table, while D and trimming were read from the DNA. In this sample the table shows 75,000 to 95,000 clones, approximately 81% of which occur a single time. The ten largest account for around 13% of the sample.

The time point label, as the study defines it: baseline before first vaccination. Samples from vaccinated people were obtained from the UK trials COV001 and COV002, which included a single-blind randomized controlled phase 2/3 trial of AZD1222 (ChAdOx1 nCoV-19) in healthy adults. For TCRbeta chain sequencing, PBMC samples were collected from trial participants at day 0 and at day 28 after the second dose. This chain joins TRBV27 to TRBJ2-3; TRBD2 is a possible D gene, resting on 6 matching bases. The sequence came from an adult in good health. The specimen was peripheral blood, collected on day 0 of AZD1222 vaccination. This receptor has the CDR3 CASSAGAGGVTDTQYF. Read as DNA, the sequence is TGTGCCAGCAGTGCCGGGGCCGGCGGGGTTACAGATACGCAGTATTTT.